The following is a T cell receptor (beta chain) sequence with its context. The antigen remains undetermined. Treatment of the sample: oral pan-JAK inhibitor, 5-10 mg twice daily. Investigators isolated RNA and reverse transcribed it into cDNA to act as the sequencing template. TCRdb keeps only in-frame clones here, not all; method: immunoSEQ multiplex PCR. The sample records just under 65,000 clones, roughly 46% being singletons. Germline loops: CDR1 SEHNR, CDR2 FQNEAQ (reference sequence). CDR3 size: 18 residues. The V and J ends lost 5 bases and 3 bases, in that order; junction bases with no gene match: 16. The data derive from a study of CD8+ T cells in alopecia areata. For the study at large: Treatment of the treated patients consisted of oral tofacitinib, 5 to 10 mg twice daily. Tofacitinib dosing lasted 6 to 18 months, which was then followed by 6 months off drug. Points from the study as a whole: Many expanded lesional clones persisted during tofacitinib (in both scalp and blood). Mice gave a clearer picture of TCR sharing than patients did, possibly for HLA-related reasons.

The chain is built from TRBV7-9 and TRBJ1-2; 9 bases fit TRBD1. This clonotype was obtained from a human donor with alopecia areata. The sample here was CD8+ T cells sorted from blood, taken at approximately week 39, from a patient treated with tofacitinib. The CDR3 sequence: CASSPSATGGILDYGYTF. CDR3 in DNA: TGTGCCAGCAGCCCGAGTGCGACAGGGGGGATCCTTGACTATGGCTACACCTTC.